This T cell receptor (beta chain) emerged from a study of T cell responses to AZD1222 COVID-19 vaccine. The study, taken as a whole, reports: Spike regions recognized by vaccine-associated CD4 TCRs spanned the protein, led by 160-218 and 743-854.

About this clone: Its antigen is as yet unknown.

The protocol was immunoSEQ multiplex PCR, while the TCRdb copy is restricted to in-frame clones and leaves out a portion. The sample carries roughly 120,000 clones, around 92% recorded once. This clonotype originated in an adult in good health. Sequencing was performed on peripheral blood, taken on day 0 of AZD1222 vaccination.

This CDR3 is CASSPRQAVGEKLFF. The CDR3 bases are TGTGCCAGCAGCCCCCGACAGGCAGTAGGGGAAAAACTGTTTTTT. This chain links TRBV9 with TRBJ1-4, with D tentatively TRBD1 (6 bases). The CDR3 consists of 15 residues. V lost 4 bases and J lost 8, with 18 bases in between. Germline CDR1 reads SGDLS; CDR2 reads YYNGEE.